Presented here are 17 T cell receptor beta chains from one specimen sequenced in a study of T cells in Graves' hyperthyroidism and ophthalmopathy. Amplification of TCR beta CDR3 regions was performed using RNA transcripts as template. TCR CDR3 underwent first-round RT-PCR with the HTBI primer set. One entry per CDR3 protein, called by TCRdb with MiXCR from the multiplex PCR reads. Of 300,000 to 450,000 distinct CDR3 sequences in the sample, approximately 12% were seen once. Sequencing used blood. Receptors were obtained from a man aged 25 to 40 with Graves' hyperthyroidism that later progressed to Graves' ophthalmopathy.

This clonotype was seen at least ten times. This chain joins TRBV18 and TRBJ1-5; D is ambiguous. The V gene lost 3 bases and the J gene lost 2 bases, with 14 bases spanning the gap. This CDR3 is 16 amino acids long. The germline gives CDR1 KGHSH, CDR2 LQKENI. The CDR3 DNA is TGTGCCAGCTCACCGCCCTCAGGAAGGGGCAATCAGCCCCAGCATTTT. Its translation is CASSPPSGRGNQPQHF. The entire variable domain, with the rest obtained from reference TRBV18 and TRBJ1-5, is as follows: NAGVMQNPRHLVRRRGQEARLRCSPMKGHSHVYWYRQLPEEGLKFMVYLQKENIIDESGMPKERFSAEFPKEGPSILRIQQVVRGDSAAYFCASSPPSGRGNQPQHFGDGTRLSIL.

This clonotype was seen many times. The rearrangement joins TRBV20-1 to TRBJ1-6, with D unclear. The V gene's germline CDR1 is DFQATT and CDR2 SNEGSKA (reference sequence). Deletions cut 6 bases from V and 6 bases from J, with 15 bases between. The CDR3 length is 14 residues. The CDR3 reads CSAGRVTGNSPLHF. The CDR3 DNA reads as TGCAGTGCGGGCCGGGTTACGGGTAATTCACCCCTCCACTTT.

This clonotype was detected many times. The chain uses TRBV29-1 and TRBJ2-5, with 11 bases aligning to TRBD2. Trimming took 4 bases from V and 5 from J; bases not matched to a gene: 6. Germline V gives CDR1 SQVTM, CDR2 ANQGSEA. The CDR3 runs to 14 residues. The CDR3 protein is CSVGPSGGLETQYF. In nucleotides, the CDR3 is TGCAGCGTTGGTCCTAGCGGGGGGCTGGAGACCCAGTACTTC.

This clonotype was counted at least ten times. V usage is TRBV6-1 and J usage is TRBJ1-2; 7 nucleotides match TRBD1. The germline gives CDR1 MNHNS, CDR2 SASEGT. With V trimmed by 7 bases and J by 7 bases, 9 bases remained unmatched. This CDR3 region has 13 residues. CDR3 loop: CASKTGNLGGYTF. In DNA form, the CDR3 reads TGTGCCAGCAAGACAGGGAATCTTGGTGGCTACACCTTC.

In its sample, this clonotype was seen a few times. This chain uses TRBV3-1 with TRBJ1-5; D perhaps matches TRBD1 (5 bases). The CDR3 is 14 residues long. The germline V and J ends were trimmed by 0 bases and 6 bases, with 9 bases remaining between them. CDR1 and CDR2 (germline): LGHDT, YNNKEL (reference sequence). As DNA, the CDR3 is TGTGCCAGCAGCCAAGACTCGGGGCTTCAGCCCCAGCATTTT. Translation gives CASSQDSGLQPQHF.

About this clonotype itself: A single base separates this from a much larger clone, so it may be a read error. The chain employs TRBV7-9 and TRBJ2-5, with no clear D. V was pared by 5 bases and J by 3 bases, with 10 bases between. The CDR3 runs to 13 residues. Looked up from germline, CDR1 is SEHNR and CDR2 is FQNEAQ (reference sequence). The CDR3 DNA sequence: TGTGCCAGCAGCATGCAAGATAAAGAGACCCAGTACTTC. This sequence encodes CASSMQDKETQYF. The full variable domain, in which reference TRBV7-9 and TRBJ2-5 provide the parts outside the CDR3, is DTGVSQNPRHKITKRGQNVTFRCDPISEHNRLYWYRQTLGQGPEFLTYFQNEAQLEKSRLLSDRFSAERPKGSFSTLEIQRTEQGDSAMYLCASSMQDKETQYFGPGTRLLVL.

This clonotype appeared many times. The V call is TRBV7-8, the J call TRBJ1-1; tentatively, D is TRBD1 (5 bases). Trimming removed 3 bases at V and 1 base at J, with 9 bases between. CDR1 and CDR2 (germline): SGHVS, FQNEAQ. The CDR3 sequence is 14 residues long. CDR3 sequence reads: CASSLTDENTEAFF. CDR3 bases: TGTGCCAGCAGCTTGACAGATGAGAACACTGAAGCTTTCTTT. The full variable domain, its missing parts supplied by reference TRBV7-8 and TRBJ1-1, is GAGVSQSPRYKVAKRGQDVALRCDPISGHVSLFWYQQALGQGPEFLTYFQNEAQLDKSGLPSDRFFAERPEGSVSTLKIQRTQQEDSAVYLCASSLTDENTEAFFGQGTRLTVV.

This clonotype has more than one count but fewer than ten. This chain connects TRBV7-6 to TRBJ1-1; D unclear. The germline V gene encodes CDR1 SGHVS and CDR2 FNYEAQ. CDR3 length: 13 residues. Trimming stripped 4 bases from V and 4 bases from J, with 10 bases between. The CDR3 sequence is CASSSNSATEAFF. CDR3 in DNA: TGTGCCAGCAGCTCAAATAGTGCCACTGAAGCTTTCTTT.

This clonotype appeared a few times. This chain joins TRBV6-1 and TRBJ1-5, with a possible D match to TRBD1 (5 bases). The CDR3 totals 15 residues. CDR1 is MNHNS, CDR2 SASEGT, per germline. Deletions cut 6 bases from V and 0 bases from J, with 12 bases between. The DNA for the CDR3 is TGTGCCAGCAGCCCCGACAGTTATAGCAATCAGCCCCAGCATTTT. Residues: CASSPDSYSNQPQHF.

This clonotype was picked up many times. V and J are TRBV14 and TRBJ2-5, with 7 bases that match TRBD2. V gave up 0 bases and J gave up 5 bases; unmatched junction bases: 3. This CDR3 is 14 amino acids long. Germline V lookup: CDR1 SGHDN, CDR2 FVKESK. The CDR3 coding sequence is TGTGCCAGCAGCCAAGAACGGGGGGTCGAGACCCAGTACTTC. This sequence encodes CASSQERGVETQYF.

The V and J genes are TRBV11-3 and TRBJ2-2; D is ambiguous. The germline CDR1 and CDR2 sequences are SGHNT and YENEEA. The CDR3 contains 14 residues. Trimming shortened V by 1 base and J by 5 bases, and 8 bases separated the two germline ends. The CDR3 is CASSLVPVTGELFF. CDR3 nucleotides: TGTGCCAGCAGCTTAGTTCCGGTAACCGGGGAGCTGTTTTTT.

The gene calls are TRBV19 and TRBJ1-5; 9 bases align to TRBD1. Germline V gene data show CDR1 as LNHDA and CDR2 as SQIVND (reference sequence). With V trimmed by 5 bases and J by 3 bases, 14 bases remained unmatched. The CDR3 sequence is 18 residues long. In nucleotides, the CDR3 is TGTGCCAGTAGTTGGGGACAGGGAAAAAGCCCGGTCAATCAGCCCCAGCATTTT. Its translation is CASSWGQGKSPVNQPQHF.

This clonotype appeared many times. The chain combines TRBV5-1 with TRBJ2-7; D unresolved. From germline, CDR1 is SGHRS and CDR2 YFSETQ. Trimming shortened V by 2 bases and J by 3 bases, and 9 bases separated the two germline ends. CDR3 length equals 13 residues. The chain's CDR3 is CASSLGANYEQYF. Written as DNA, the CDR3 is TGCGCCAGCAGCTTAGGAGCAAACTACGAGCAGTACTTC.

This clonotype has just a few counts. The chain links TRBV12-3 or TRBV12-4 to TRBJ2-7; 8 positions agree with TRBD1. V was clipped by 6 bases and J by 4 bases; unmatched bases: 11. The CDR3 runs 15 residues. CDR3 DNA: TGTGCCAGCAGCCACCCCGACAGGGGAGTATACGAGCAGTACTTC. Translating gives CASSHPDRGVYEQYF.

Ten or more counts support this clonotype. The chain uses TRBV6-2 or TRBV6-3 and TRBJ2-7; D remains ambiguous. This CDR3 comprises 13 residues. V gave up 5 bases and J gave up 3 bases, with 11 bases separating them. Germline CDR1 is MNHEY and CDR2 is SVGEGT. This CDR3 reads CASSSRTGYEQYF. The CDR3 DNA is TGTGCCAGCAGTAGCAGGACGGGCTACGAGCAGTACTTC.

V and J are TRBV5-1 and TRBJ2-3; no firm D call. This CDR3 comprises 15 residues. V was shortened by 0 bases and J by 1 base, with 9 bases between the two germline ends. Looked up from germline, CDR1 is SGHRS and CDR2 is YFSETQ. The CDR3 here is CASSLAPVGTDTQYF. The CDR3, as DNA: TGCGCCAGCAGCTTGGCCCCTGTAGGCACAGATACGCAGTATTTT.

This clonotype was found a few times. DNA for the CDR3: TGTGCCAGCAGTGAAAAACCCCTCCATGGTGCAACTAATGAAAAACTGTTTTTT. Its translation: CASSEKPLHGATNEKLFF. The chain employs TRBV6-1 and TRBJ1-4; D gene unclear. Germline CDR1 is MNHNS and CDR2 is SASEGT. The CDR3 length is 18 residues. V lost 2 bases, J lost 0 bases, and 16 bases lay in between.